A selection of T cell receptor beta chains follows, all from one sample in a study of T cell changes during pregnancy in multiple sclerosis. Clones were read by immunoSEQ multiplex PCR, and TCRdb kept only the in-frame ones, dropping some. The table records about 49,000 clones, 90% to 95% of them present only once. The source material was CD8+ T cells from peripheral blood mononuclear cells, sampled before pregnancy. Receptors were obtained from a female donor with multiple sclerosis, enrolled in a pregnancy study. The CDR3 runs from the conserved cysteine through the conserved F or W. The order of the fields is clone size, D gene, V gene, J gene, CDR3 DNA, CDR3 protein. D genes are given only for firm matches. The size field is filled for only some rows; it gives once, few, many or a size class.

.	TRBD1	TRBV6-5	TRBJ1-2	TGTGCCAGCAGCTCAGGGGGATCGTATGGCTACACCTTC	CASSSGGSYGYTF
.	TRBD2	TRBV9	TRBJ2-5	TGTGCCAGCAGCTTCCGGACTAGCTCGGAGACCCAGTACTTC	CASSFRTSSETQYF
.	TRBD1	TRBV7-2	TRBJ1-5	TGTGCCAGCAGCTCAGGGACAGGGGGGTTTCAGCCCCAGCATTTT	CASSSGTGGFQPQHF
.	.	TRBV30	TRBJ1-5	TGTGCCTGGAGTGTACAGGGTCTACTCAATCAGCCCCAGCATTTT	CAWSVQGLLNQPQHF
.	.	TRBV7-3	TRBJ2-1	TGTGCCAGCAGCTTAACCGGAGTCCCCAATGAGCAGTTCTTC	CASSLTGVPNEQFF
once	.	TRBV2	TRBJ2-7	TGTGCCAGCAGTGAAATAGGGGGACCTGCCTACGAGCAGTACTTC	CASSEIGGPAYEQYF
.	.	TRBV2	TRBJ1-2	TGTGCCAGCAGTGGTGGGGCCCTTTATCCCTATGGCTACACCTTC	CASSGGALYPYGYTF
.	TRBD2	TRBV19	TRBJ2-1	TGTGCCAGTAGTGGCGGGAGCTCCTACAATGAGCAGTTCTTC	CASSGGSSYNEQFF
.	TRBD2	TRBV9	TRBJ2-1	TGTGCCAGCAGCGCCCTGGATGGGACTAGCGGTTACAATGAGCAGTTCTTC	CASSALDGTSGYNEQFF
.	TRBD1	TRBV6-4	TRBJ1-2	TGTGCCAGCAGTGACTCGAGGGGGACAGGGAACTACACCTTC	CASSDSRGTGNYTF
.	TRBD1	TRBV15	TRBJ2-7	TGTGCCACCAGCCTCCCCGGGACAGGGTTTATTGAGCAGTACTTC	CATSLPGTGFIEQYF
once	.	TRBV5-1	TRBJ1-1	TGCGCCAGCAGCCTCAGGGGTGGGACTGAAGCTTTCTTT	CASSLRGGTEAFF
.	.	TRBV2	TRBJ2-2	TGTGCCAGCTCCAGCGGAGACTACACCGGGGAGCTGTTTTTT	CASSSGDYTGELFF
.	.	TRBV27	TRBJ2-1	TGTGCCAGCAGCCCTATTACGTACAGGTTAACTGAGCAGTTCTTC	CASSPITYRLTEQFF
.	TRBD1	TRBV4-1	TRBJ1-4	TGCGCCAGCCGGGACAGGGGGACTGTTGCAACTAATGAAAAACTGTTTTTT	CASRDRGTVATNEKLFF
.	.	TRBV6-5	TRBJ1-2	TGTGCCAGCAGCTCGTCTGGCAGAGCGAACTATGGCTACACCTTC	CASSSSGRANYGYTF
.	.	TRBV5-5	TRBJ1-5	TGTGCCAGCAGCTTGTCGGCAGGTAATCAGCCCCAGCATTTT	CASSLSAGNQPQHF
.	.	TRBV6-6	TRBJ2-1	TGTGCCAGCAGTTACATGGCCGATGAGCAGTTCTTC	CASSYMADEQFF
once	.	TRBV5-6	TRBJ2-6	TGTGCCAGCAGCCCCAGGCCGAACAACGTCCTGACTTTC	CASSPRPNNVLTF
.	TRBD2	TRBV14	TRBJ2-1	TGTGCCAGCAGCCCTTTAGCGGGAGAGGTCGATGAGCAGTTCTTC	CASSPLAGEVDEQFF
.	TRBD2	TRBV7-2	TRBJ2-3	TGTGCCAGCAGCCCGACCCGTCCTAGCGGGAAAGCAGATACGCAGTATTTT	CASSPTRPSGKADTQYF
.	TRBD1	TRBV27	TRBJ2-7	TGTGCCAGCAGCCCGGGACAGGGTTACGAGCAGTACTTC	CASSPGQGYEQYF
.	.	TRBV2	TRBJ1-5	TGTGCCAGCAGGGCGGGTTTGGAGCCCCAGCATTTT	CASRAGLEPQHF
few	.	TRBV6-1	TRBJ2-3	TGTGCCAGCAGTGAAGGCGGGACAGGCACAGATACGCAGTATTTT	CASSEGGTGTDTQYF
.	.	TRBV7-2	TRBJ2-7	TGTGCCAGCAGCTTGGGAGCGGGACAACCAATTTACGAGCAGTACTTC	CASSLGAGQPIYEQYF
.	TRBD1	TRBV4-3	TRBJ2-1	TGCGCCAGCAGCCTAACAGGGGGCCCGACCTGGGAGCAGTTCTTC	CASSLTGGPTWEQFF
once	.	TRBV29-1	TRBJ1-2	TGCAGCGTTGTGGACAGCTATGGCTACACCTTC	CSVVDSYGYTF
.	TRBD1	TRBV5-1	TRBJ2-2	TGCGCCAGCAGCCTAGGACAGGGGGGGGACACCGGGGAGCTGTTTTTT	CASSLGQGGDTGELFF
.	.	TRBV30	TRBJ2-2	TGTGCCTGGAGTACGGTAGCGGTGGCCGGGGAGCTGTTTTTT	CAWSTVAVAGELFF
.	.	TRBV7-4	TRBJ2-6	TGTGCCAGCAGCTTAGTGGTGGGAGTTGCCTCTGGGGCCAACGTCCTGACTTTC	CASSLVVGVASGANVLTF
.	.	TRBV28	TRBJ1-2	TGTGCCAGCAGACCGGGGGGTCATGGCTACACCTTC	CASRPGGHGYTF
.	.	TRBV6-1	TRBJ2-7	TGTGCCAGCAGCCGGACTGGGAATATCTACGAGCAGTACTTC	CASSRTGNIYEQYF
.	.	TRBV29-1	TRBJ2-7	TGCAGCGTTGAAGGAACGATCCCGGGTCTCCTCGAGCAGTACTTC	CSVEGTIPGLLEQYF
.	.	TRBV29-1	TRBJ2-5	TGCAGCGCTACCACAGGGCAGGAGACCCAGTACTTC	CSATTGQETQYF
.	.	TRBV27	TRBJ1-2	TGTGCCAGCGGTAGAGCGGGCGGCTACACCTTC	CASGRAGGYTF
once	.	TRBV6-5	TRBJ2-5	TGTGCCAGCAGTCCCATCTGGGGGGGCCGGGAGATACAGTACTTC	CASSPIWGGREIQYF
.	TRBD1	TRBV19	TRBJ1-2	TGTGCCAGTAGTACCGGACAGGGGAATGGCTACACCTTC	CASSTGQGNGYTF
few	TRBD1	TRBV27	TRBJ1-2	TGTGCCAGCGGTTGGGGCGGACAGGGATATGATGGCTACACCTTC	CASGWGGQGYDGYTF
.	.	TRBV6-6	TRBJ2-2	TGTGCCAGCAGTTACTTTTCGGGAGACACCGGGGAGCTGTTTTTT	CASSYFSGDTGELFF
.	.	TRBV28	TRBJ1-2	TGTGCCAGCAGTCTGGGGGGAGAGGGCTACACCTTC	CASSLGGEGYTF
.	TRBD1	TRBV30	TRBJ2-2	TGTGCCTGGAGTCCTCTCCCCGGACAGGGGGGCACCGGGGAGCTGTTTTTT	CAWSPLPGQGGTGELFF
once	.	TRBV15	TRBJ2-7	TGTGCCACCAGCATCTTCAGGGGGGCCCACGAGCAGTACTTC	CATSIFRGAHEQYF
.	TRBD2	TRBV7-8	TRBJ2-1	TGTGCCAGCAGCTTCGGCGGGAGGACCGATGAGCAGTTCTTC	CASSFGGRTDEQFF
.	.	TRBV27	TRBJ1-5	TGTGCCAGCAGTTTATCGGGAGCCAATCAGCCCCAGCATTTT	CASSLSGANQPQHF
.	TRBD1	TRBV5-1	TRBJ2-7	TGCGCCAGCAGTTCCGGACAGGGGGCATTTGGGTACGAGCAGTACTTC	CASSSGQGAFGYEQYF
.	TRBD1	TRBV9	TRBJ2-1	TGTGCCAGCAGCAAAAGCGGGACAGGGTCCTACAATGAGCAGTTCTTC	CASSKSGTGSYNEQFF